The rows below give T cell receptor beta chains drawn from one sample of a study of control samples from healthy donors and cancer patients. Clones were read by immunoSEQ multiplex PCR, and TCRdb kept only the in-frame ones, dropping some. The sample shows roughly 80,000 clones, almost 95% of them seen only once. The sequenced material came from blood. Source of these receptors: a woman aged 60 to 75 in good health. The CDR3 runs from the conserved cysteine through the conserved F or W. Each record gives: D gene, J gene, V gene, CDR3 protein, CDR3 DNA. A D gene is named only where the DNA matches it firmly.

d_gene: .
j_gene: TRBJ1-3
v_gene: TRBV7-9
CDR3aa: CASSLSVSGNTIYF
CDR3nt: TGTGCCAGCAGCTTAAGCGTTTCTGGAAACACCATATATTTT

d_gene: TRBD1
j_gene: TRBJ2-5
v_gene: TRBV6-5
CDR3aa: CASSHTGGVETQYF
CDR3nt: TGTGCCAGCAGCCATACAGGGGGAGTAGAGACCCAGTACTTC

d_gene: .
j_gene: TRBJ2-7
v_gene: TRBV7-3
CDR3aa: CASSLKGGYEQYF
CDR3nt: TGTGCCAGCAGCTTAAAAGGAGGTTACGAGCAGTACTTC

d_gene: .
j_gene: TRBJ2-7
v_gene: TRBV28
CDR3aa: CASSYREYEQYF
CDR3nt: TGTGCCAGCAGTTACAGGGAGTACGAGCAGTACTTC

d_gene: .
j_gene: TRBJ1-4
v_gene: TRBV27
CDR3aa: CASSSPGRTNEKLFF
CDR3nt: TGTGCCAGCAGTTCCCCAGGGAGGACTAATGAAAAACTGTTTTTT

d_gene: TRBD2
j_gene: TRBJ2-5
v_gene: TRBV19
CDR3aa: CASKGGTSGIQETQYF
CDR3nt: TGTGCCAGTAAGGGAGGGACTAGCGGAATACAAGAGACCCAGTACTTC

d_gene: .
j_gene: TRBJ2-7
v_gene: TRBV9
CDR3aa: CASSPQGGVSYEQYF
CDR3nt: TGTGCCAGCAGCCCTCAGGGCGGGGTATCCTACGAGCAGTACTTC

d_gene: .
j_gene: TRBJ1-1
v_gene: TRBV5-1
CDR3aa: CASSQSTGNTEAFF
CDR3nt: TGCGCCAGCAGCCAGTCTACAGGGAACACTGAAGCTTTCTTT

d_gene: .
j_gene: TRBJ1-5
v_gene: TRBV19
CDR3aa: CASRSGLSNQPQHF
CDR3nt: TGTGCCAGCCGATCGGGGCTTAGCAATCAGCCCCAGCATTTT

d_gene: .
j_gene: TRBJ1-1
v_gene: TRBV12-5
CDR3aa: CASGSGRKLSNTEAFF
CDR3nt: TGTGCTAGTGGCTCGGGACGGAAGCTTAGTAACACTGAAGCTTTCTTT

d_gene: .
j_gene: TRBJ1-5
v_gene: TRBV7-2
CDR3aa: CASSPDLGPQHF
CDR3nt: TGTGCCAGCAGCCCAGATTTGGGGCCCCAGCATTTT

d_gene: TRBD2
j_gene: TRBJ2-1
v_gene: TRBV5-4
CDR3aa: CASSKTSGSYNEQFF
CDR3nt: TGTGCCAGCAGCAAGACTAGCGGGTCATACAATGAGCAGTTCTTC

d_gene: .
j_gene: TRBJ1-3
v_gene: TRBV5-1
CDR3aa: CASRLTNSAGNTIYF
CDR3nt: TGCGCCAGCAGGTTGACAAACAGCGCTGGAAACACCATATATTTT

d_gene: .
j_gene: TRBJ1-3
v_gene: TRBV4-2
CDR3aa: CASSQEWASSGNTIYF
CDR3nt: TGTGCCAGCAGCCAAGAGTGGGCGAGCTCTGGAAACACCATATATTTT

d_gene: .
j_gene: TRBJ2-1
v_gene: TRBV19
CDR3aa: CASAVGATLYGEQFF
CDR3nt: TGTGCCAGTGCCGTGGGGGCTACACTCTACGGTGAGCAGTTCTTC

d_gene: .
j_gene: TRBJ2-3
v_gene: TRBV6-5
CDR3aa: CASSYLRASTDTQYF
CDR3nt: TGTGCCAGCAGTTACTTGAGGGCTAGCACAGATACGCAGTATTTT

d_gene: TRBD2
j_gene: TRBJ2-3
v_gene: TRBV5-1
CDR3aa: CASSPGLDFSTDTQYF
CDR3nt: TGCGCCAGCAGCCCGGGACTAGACTTCTCCACAGATACGCAGTATTTT

d_gene: .
j_gene: TRBJ1-1
v_gene: TRBV20-1
CDR3aa: CSASHAGLTEAFF
CDR3nt: TGCAGTGCTAGTCACGCAGGGTTGACTGAAGCTTTCTTT

d_gene: TRBD2
j_gene: TRBJ2-7
v_gene: TRBV11-3
CDR3aa: CASSFSGSYEQYF
CDR3nt: TGTGCCAGCAGCTTTAGCGGGAGTTACGAGCAGTACTTC

d_gene: TRBD2
j_gene: TRBJ2-2
v_gene: TRBV9
CDR3aa: CATKRESTGELFF
CDR3nt: TGTGCCACAAAGCGGGAGAGCACCGGGGAGCTGTTTTTT

d_gene: .
j_gene: TRBJ2-7
v_gene: TRBV27
CDR3aa: CASSGGQGGTYEQYF
CDR3nt: TGTGCCAGCAGTGGGGGGCAGGGCGGGACCTACGAGCAGTACTTC

d_gene: .
j_gene: TRBJ1-5
v_gene: TRBV19
CDR3aa: CASSIDWYGREVNQPQHF
CDR3nt: TGTGCCAGTAGTATAGATTGGTACGGACGGGAGGTCAATCAGCCCCAGCATTTT

d_gene: TRBD2
j_gene: TRBJ2-1
v_gene: TRBV11-1
CDR3aa: CASSLGFGTSEYEQFF
CDR3nt: TGTGCCAGCAGCTTAGGATTCGGGACTAGTGAGTATGAGCAGTTCTTC

d_gene: .
j_gene: TRBJ2-5
v_gene: TRBV29-1
CDR3aa: CSVRGRFLWTQYF
CDR3nt: TGCAGCGTGCGCGGCAGATTCCTATGGACCCAGTACTTC

d_gene: .
j_gene: TRBJ1-6
v_gene: TRBV7-9
CDR3aa: CASSLSGLNSPLHF
CDR3nt: TGTGCCAGCAGCTTGTCAGGGCTGAATTCACCCCTCCACTTT

d_gene: .
j_gene: TRBJ2-6
v_gene: TRBV18
CDR3aa: CASSPWTDSGANVLTF
CDR3nt: TGTGCCAGCTCACCCTGGACAGACTCTGGGGCCAACGTCCTGACTTTC

d_gene: .
j_gene: TRBJ2-7
v_gene: TRBV5-6
CDR3aa: CASSLASQSSYEQYF
CDR3nt: TGTGCCAGCAGCCTGGCCAGCCAAAGCTCCTACGAGCAGTACTTC